This T cell receptor beta chain stems from a study of blood T cell repertoires in COVID-19. This clone has only a few counts. TCRdb keeps only in-frame clones here, not all; method: immunoSEQ multiplex PCR. The table records 380,000 or so clones, around 90% of them present only once. This sequence originates from a man aged 35 to 55 with acute or convalescent COVID-19. Sequences were obtained from peripheral blood.

The CDR3 here is CASSKGGGNEQFF. CDR3 nucleotides: TGTGCCAGCTCAAAAGGCGGGGGAAATGAGCAGTTCTTC. The rearrangement links TRBV12-3 or TRBV12-4 to TRBJ2-1, with TRBD2 matching 7 bases. The trim removed 8 bases at V and 7 bases at J, leaving 8 bases unmatched. The CDR3 extends over 13 amino acids.